Listed below are T cell receptor beta chains from one sample, sequenced in a study of blood T cells in healthy people across ages. TCRdb itself ran the 5' RACE reads through MiXCR, one entry per CDR3 protein. Counted here are some 1,000,000 distinct CDR3 sequences, 20% to 25% occurring once; the ten biggest clones make up 0.75%. The same specimen was also included in a second study, on T cells of mothers and their children.

Sequencing input: blood. The receptor set was obtained from a girl aged 2-10 years in good health. CDR3s include the opening cysteine and the closing phenylalanine or tryptophan. The D gene is left open where the match is weak. Size values are once, few and many counts, or a class for expanded clones, and some rows have none.

v_gene	j_gene	abundance	d_gene	CDR3aa	CDR3nt
TRBV5-1	TRBJ1-6	-	-	CASSWGSNSPLHF	TGCGCCAGCAGCTGGGGATCCAATTCACCCCTCCACTTT
TRBV3-1	TRBJ1-3	-	TRBD1	CASSQTGQLSGNTIYF	TGTGCCAGCAGCCAGACGGGACAGCTCTCTGGAAACACCATATATTTT
TRBV24-1	TRBJ1-4	-	-	CAASDGPTTNEKLFF	TGTGCCGCCAGTGACGGGCCAACAACTAATGAAAAACTGTTTTTT
TRBV7-3	TRBJ2-7	few	-	CASSPSGYNYEQYF	TGTGCCAGCAGCCCAAGCGGATACAACTACGAGCAGTACTTC
TRBV4-1	TRBJ2-5	-	TRBD2	CASSQTSGSSETQYF	TGCGCCAGCAGCCAAACTAGCGGGAGTTCGGAGACCCAGTACTTC
TRBV4-3	TRBJ2-6	-	TRBD2	CASSQDRISGGSGANVLTF	TGCGCCAGCAGCCAAGATCGGATTAGCGGGGGTTCTGGGGCCAACGTCCTGACTTTC
TRBV7-2	TRBJ1-1	-	-	CASSLIAGNTEAFF	TGTGCCAGCAGCTTAATCGCGGGGAACACTGAAGCTTTCTTT
TRBV12-3/TRBV12-4	TRBJ1-4	-	-	CASRRLNEKLFF	TGTGCCAGCCGGAGACTTAATGAAAAACTGTTTTTT
TRBV27	TRBJ2-5	-	-	CASRHEYQETQYF	TGTGCCAGCAGACACGAGTACCAAGAGACCCAGTACTTC
TRBV4-1	TRBJ2-1	few	-	CASSQDNGGQFF	TGCGCCAGCAGCCAAGATAACGGGGGGCAGTTCTTC
TRBV6-5	TRBJ2-4	-	TRBD1	CASSYSTGTGENIQYF	TGTGCCAGCAGTTACTCAACCGGGACAGGGGAAAACATTCAGTACTTC
TRBV4-1	TRBJ2-5	many	-	CASSLLTRETQYF	TGCGCCAGCAGCTTACTAACACGGGAGACCCAGTACTTC
TRBV12-3/TRBV12-4	TRBJ2-2	-	-	CASSSSWGTGELFF	TGTGCCAGCAGTTCAAGTTGGGGGACCGGGGAGCTGTTTTTT
TRBV7-9	TRBJ2-1	few	-	CASSPGTSIWNEQFF	TGTGCCAGCAGTCCCGGGACTTCGATTTGGAATGAGCAGTTCTTC
TRBV20-1	TRBJ2-5	-	-	CSARGRASGWTGQETQYF	TGCAGTGCTAGAGGCCGGGCCTCCGGGTGGACGGGCCAAGAGACCCAGTACTTC
TRBV11-2	TRBJ2-1	-	-	CASSLEFVPYNEQFF	TGTGCCAGCAGCTTAGAGTTTGTTCCCTACAATGAGCAGTTCTTC
TRBV27	TRBJ2-1	few	-	CASSSQGLSYNEQFF	TGTGCCAGCAGCTCACAGGGATTGTCCTACAATGAGCAGTTCTTC
TRBV2	TRBJ1-6	-	-	CASTPDRLQGRSPLHF	TGTGCCAGCACTCCGGACCGACTCCAGGGTCGCTCACCCCTCCACTTT
TRBV27	TRBJ2-7	-	-	CASSFGSREQYF	TGTGCCAGCAGTTTTGGCTCGAGGGAGCAGTACTTC
TRBV10-3	TRBJ1-5	few	-	CAISEVGQPQHF	TGTGCCATCAGTGAGGTTGGTCAGCCCCAGCATTTT
TRBV7-2	TRBJ2-7	-	-	CASSLAPGFIPYEQYF	TGTGCCAGCAGCTTAGCCCCAGGGTTTATCCCCTACGAGCAGTACTTC
TRBV7-9	TRBJ2-4	-	-	CASSSPGRNIQYF	TGTGCCAGCAGCTCTCCAGGGCGGAACATTCAGTACTTC
TRBV6-6	TRBJ2-1	-	-	CASSYLQGGSYNEQFF	TGTGCCAGCAGTTACCTACAGGGGGGGTCCTACAATGAGCAGTTCTTC
TRBV12-3/TRBV12-4	TRBJ2-4	-	-	CASSWAKNIQYF	TGTGCCAGTTCCTGGGCCAAAAACATTCAGTACTTC
TRBV14	TRBJ1-2	few	-	CASSFGPGRHGYTF	TGTGCCAGCAGCTTTGGACCGGGTAGACATGGCTACACCTTC
TRBV7-2	TRBJ1-4	few	-	CASSLGIIATNEKLFF	TGTGCCAGCAGCTTAGGAATCATTGCAACTAATGAAAAACTGTTTTTT
TRBV6-6	TRBJ2-5	few	TRBD1	CASSYSRTGGETQYF	TGTGCCAGCAGTTACTCGAGGACAGGGGGAGAGACCCAGTACTTC
TRBV20-1	TRBJ1-2	-	-	CSAPPTEDGYTF	TGCAGTGCCCCCCCCACAGAAGATGGCTACACCTTC
TRBV29-1	TRBJ2-3	-	-	CSVSHGFSSTDTQYF	TGCAGCGTTTCACATGGGTTCTCCAGCACAGATACGCAGTATTTT
TRBV18	TRBJ2-1	few	-	CASSMAIQPNSYNEQFF	TGTGCCAGCTCCATGGCGATCCAGCCGAACTCCTACAATGAGCAGTTCTTC
TRBV12-3/TRBV12-4	TRBJ1-5	few	-	CASQGPRGNQPQHF	TGTGCCAGCCAGGGTCCTAGGGGCAATCAGCCCCAGCATTTT
TRBV6-6	TRBJ1-2	-	-	CASSYEVGAVGYTF	TGTGCCAGCAGTTACGAGGTGGGGGCGGTAGGCTACACCTTC
TRBV20-1	TRBJ1-1	-	-	CSANKLDSRSDPNEAFF	TGCAGTGCTAATAAGCTAGACTCCAGGAGCGACCCGAATGAAGCTTTCTTT
TRBV7-7	TRBJ1-5	-	-	CASSPPRGISNQPQHF	TGTGCTAGCAGCCCCCCAAGGGGGATTAGCAATCAGCCCCAGCATTTT
TRBV29-1	TRBJ1-1	-	-	CSVLFENTEAFF	TGCAGCGTTCTATTTGAGAACACTGAAGCTTTCTTT
TRBV7-8	TRBJ2-3	-	TRBD1	CASSSLTGSRGTQYF	TGTGCCAGCAGCTCTCTGACAGGGAGTCGTGGTACGCAGTATTTT
TRBV4-3	TRBJ2-7	-	-	CASSQALGGTYEQYF	TGCGCCAGCAGCCAGGCGTTAGGAGGTACCTACGAGCAGTACTTC
TRBV20-1	TRBJ1-1	-	-	CSARDRQNTEAFF	TGCAGTGCTAGAGATAGACAAAACACTGAAGCTTTCTTT
TRBV19	TRBJ1-2	few	TRBD1	CASSTGQGVWGYTF	TGTGCCAGTAGTACGGGACAGGGGGTCTGGGGCTACACCTTC
TRBV12-3/TRBV12-4	TRBJ1-2	-	-	CASSAHNSEGTNYGYTF	TGTGCCAGCAGCGCCCACAACTCGGAGGGCACTAACTATGGCTACACCTTC
TRBV7-2	TRBJ2-2	-	-	CASGLGGESTGELFF	TGTGCCAGCGGCTTGGGCGGGGAGTCCACCGGGGAGCTGTTTTTT